This T cell receptor (beta chain) was found in a study of shared T cell receptors in the human thymus. Sequenced by immunoSEQ multiplex PCR; TCRdb stores in-frame clones only, minus some. The table lists roughly 660,000 clones, around 87% of them singletons. Losses at the gene ends were 0 bases for V and 3 bases for J; bases not matched to a gene: 2. Germline assignment: CDR1 MNHEY and CDR2 SVGAGI. The CDR3 totals 15 residues. A few counts support this clone. This sample was also put to use in a study of human thymus T cells. From that report: Obtained as resections during corrective heart surgery, the thymus tissue was then studied. Usage of V and J genes appeared biased in thymic and blood repertoires. Highly overlapping thymic repertoires in unrelated individuals were reported by related research.

This rearrangement joins TRBV6-5 to TRBJ2-3, with TRBD1 identical over 8 bases. The source is a boy under two years old with a congenital heart defect. Sequencing was done on a sample of thymocytes. CDR3 sequence reads: CASSYSWTGTDTQYF. For the CDR3, the DNA is TGTGCCAGCAGTTACTCCTGGACAGGGACAGATACGCAGTATTTT.